The entry below describes one T cell receptor beta chain. Its antigen is still unknown. A much larger clone differs from this one at a single base, so this may be a read error. Reverse transcription of roughly 470 ng total RNA with a constant-region primer produced TCR beta cDNA. ARM-PCR, slightly modified, supplied the TCR beta libraries through three nested multiplex PCR rounds. Use of TRBV1-TRBV30 forward primers with a C-beta reverse primer characterized the first two PCR rounds, which lasted about 9 cycles each. TCRdb recomputed calls from the multiplex PCR reads with MiXCR, one row per CDR3 protein. The data contain 300,000 to 350,000 distinct CDR3 sequences, 65% of them singletons. It was unsorted whole blood that yielded blood RNA, and germline DNA was also extracted. This specimen comes from a study of tumor-infiltrating lymphocytes in primary liver carcinoma. Broader study findings: Compared with tumor region pairs, tumor-adjacent and tumor-blood pairs overlapped less. Owing to bulk unsorted samples, no comparison was made between CD4+ and CD8+ repertoires.

The CDR3 contains 14 residues. Germline V CDR1 and CDR2: WNHNN, SYGVQD (reference sequence). This chain connects TRBV10-1 to TRBJ2-2, with D tentatively TRBD1 or TRBD2 (5 bases each). Specimen: peripheral blood. The receptor comes from a man between 40 and 49 years old with primary liver carcinoma and hepatitis B virus infection. The CDR3 DNA reads as TGCGCCAGCAGTCCCGGGACCACCACCAGGGAGCTGTTTTTT. Translating it yields CASSPGTTTRELFF.